This TCR beta chain was retrieved from a study of T cell responses to AZD1222 COVID-19 vaccine. Germline-derived CDR1 and CDR2 are SNHLY and FYNNEI. The CDR3 runs 16 residues. Between the trimmed V and J ends, which lost 6 bases and 0 bases, there was a span of 12 bases. A note on this clone: No antigen is known for it.

Findings of the study overall: Seropositive at baseline were only a handful of AZD1222 recipients. Spike-specific TCR repertoires showed rising breadth and depth after two AZD1222 doses. Donors were mostly white British, more females; clonal diversity possibly underestimated.

TCRdb keeps only in-frame clones here, not all; method: immunoSEQ multiplex PCR. Of 95,000 or so clones listed, just over 90% are singletons. The V and J genes are TRBV2 and TRBJ2-6; D gene uncertain. The sample here was peripheral blood, taken 28 days after the second AZD1222 dose. The receptor was isolated from an adult who received the AZD1222 COVID-19 vaccine. This CDR3 reads CASRAEALSGANVLTF. The CDR3 DNA reads as TGTGCCAGCAGGGCCGAGGCCCTCTCTGGGGCCAACGTCCTGACTTTC.